This is a list of T cell receptor beta chains from one sample in a study of T cell responses to AZD1222 COVID-19 vaccine. This table comes from immunoSEQ multiplex PCR, and its TCRdb copy is limited to in-frame clones, with some not included. The sample lists about 92,000 clones, 90% seen once, with about 26% in the top ten. The sample in question was peripheral blood, obtained on day 0 of AZD1222 vaccination. These receptors came from an adult in good health. Both conserved end residues are part of each CDR3. D genes are given only for firm matches. Clone size appears in some rows only: once, few, many, or a class for an expanded clone.

d_call	v_call	clone_size	j_call	cdr3_nt	cdr3_aa
TRBD2	TRBV5-1	-	TRBJ2-7	TGCGCCAGCAGCTTGTTTGCGGGAGGGAACTCCTACGAGCAGTACTTC	CASSLFAGGNSYEQYF
-	TRBV19	-	TRBJ2-7	TGTGCCAGTAGTAGGGACCGATTCTACGAGCAGTACTTC	CASSRDRFYEQYF
TRBD2	TRBV6-2/TRBV6-3	-	TRBJ2-7	TGTGCCAGCAGTTTCCCGGGACTAGCGGGGCGACGGGAGCAGTACTTC	CASSFPGLAGRREQYF
-	TRBV5-1	-	TRBJ2-1	TGCGCCAGCAGCTTCGACGGGAATTACAATGAGCAGTTCTTC	CASSFDGNYNEQFF
-	TRBV5-6	-	TRBJ2-4	TGTGCCAGCAGCTTGGGAGGAGGGCGAGTGGCCAAAAACATTCAGTACTTC	CASSLGGGRVAKNIQYF
-	TRBV2	-	TRBJ2-5	TGTGCCAGCCTATCGCCCGAGACAATTCAAGAGACCCAGTACTTC	CASLSPETIQETQYF
TRBD1	TRBV27	-	TRBJ1-4	TGTGCCAGCAGTCTTCAGGGGGCGGGTGAAAAACTGTTTTTT	CASSLQGAGEKLFF
TRBD1	TRBV27	once	TRBJ2-3	TGTGCCAGCAGTCCTCTTTTGACAGGGGTAACAGATACGCAGTATTTT	CASSPLLTGVTDTQYF
TRBD2	TRBV5-4	once	TRBJ2-1	TGTGCCAGCAGCTTGGAGTGGGGGGGTGAGCAGTTCTTC	CASSLEWGGEQFF
TRBD2	TRBV10-3	-	TRBJ2-1	TGTGCCATCAGTGAGACTAGCGGGAGAAACAATGAGCAGTTCTTC	CAISETSGRNNEQFF
TRBD1	TRBV4-3	few	TRBJ2-2	TGCGCCAGCAGCCAAAGATCAGGGGGCTTGAACACCGGGGAGCTGTTTTTT	CASSQRSGGLNTGELFF
TRBD2	TRBV7-3	-	TRBJ2-1	TGTGCCAGCAGCGCTGGGACTAGCGGCGGGAATGAGCAGTTCTTC	CASSAGTSGGNEQFF
-	TRBV7-3	-	TRBJ2-2	TGTGCCAGCAGTCTTACCCTATCGAACACCGGGGAGCTGTTTTTT	CASSLTLSNTGELFF
-	TRBV13	medium-sized	TRBJ2-7	TGTGCCAGCAGTTTAGTACACGAGCAGTACTTC	CASSLVHEQYF
-	TRBV1	-	TRBJ2-7	TGCACCAGCAGCCAAGTCACAGCCCCTGAGCAGTACTTC	CTSSQVTAPEQYF
-	TRBV3-1/TRBV3-2	-	TRBJ1-2	TGTGCCAGCAGCCAAGAACCACAGATAGGCGGAGGCTACACCTTC	CASSQEPQIGGGYTF
-	TRBV19	-	TRBJ2-2	TGTGCCAGTCGTGTCGAGTGGAGCACCGGGGAGCTGTTTTTT	CASRVEWSTGELFF
TRBD2	TRBV9	-	TRBJ2-3	TGTGCCAGCAGCGTAGATAGCGGCGGGAGGCCCGCCGGAGGCACAGATACGCAGTATTTT	CASSVDSGGRPAGGTDTQYF
-	TRBV28	-	TRBJ2-5	TGTGCCAGCAGTGATACAGAGACCCAGTACTTC	CASSDTETQYF
-	TRBV4-3	-	TRBJ2-7	TGCGCCAGCAGCCAAGAATATGGGGGAAGCTCCTACGAGCAGTACTTC	CASSQEYGGSSYEQYF
TRBD1	TRBV30	-	TRBJ1-2	TGTGCCTGGAGTCCTCCAGGGACAGGGGATGGCTACACCTTC	CAWSPPGTGDGYTF
TRBD1	TRBV4-3	large	TRBJ1-2	TGCGCCAGTAGACAGGGGCGGAACTATGGCTACACCTTC	CASRQGRNYGYTF
-	TRBV7-2	-	TRBJ2-3	TGTGCCAGCAGCTGGGGCAATAGCGGCACAGATACGCAGTATTTT	CASSWGNSGTDTQYF
-	TRBV7-8	-	TRBJ1-3	TGTGCCAGCAGCTTAGGGGTTCCTGGAGGAAACACCATATATTTT	CASSLGVPGGNTIYF
-	TRBV7-2	-	TRBJ2-5	TGTGCCAGCAGCTTTTGGGGGGGGCAAGTAGAGACCCAGTACTTC	CASSFWGGQVETQYF
TRBD2	TRBV28	-	TRBJ2-7	TGTGCCAGTGGGGGAGAGACTAGCGGTTCCTACGAGCAGTACTTC	CASGGETSGSYEQYF
TRBD1	TRBV7-9	once	TRBJ2-7	TGTGCCAGCAGCCCCTGGACAGGGAGCTCCTACGAGCAGTACTTC	CASSPWTGSSYEQYF
TRBD2	TRBV29-1	-	TRBJ2-1	TGCAGCGTTGAAAAGGGGACTAGCAATGGGAATGAGCAGTTCTTC	CSVEKGTSNGNEQFF
TRBD1	TRBV28	-	TRBJ1-2	TGTGCCAGCAGGGGGACAGGGTGGACCTATGGCTACACCTTC	CASRGTGWTYGYTF
-	TRBV29-1	-	TRBJ2-1	TGCAGCGGGGCTAGGCGGGACTACAATGAGCAGTTCTTC	CSGARRDYNEQFF
TRBD1	TRBV5-6	once	TRBJ2-7	TGTGCCAGCAGCTTGGGGGGACAGCTCTTTACTTACGAGCAGTACTTC	CASSLGGQLFTYEQYF
-	TRBV5-1	-	TRBJ1-2	TGCGCCAGCAGCTTGGAAGTGGCTAACTATGGCTACACCTTC	CASSLEVANYGYTF
-	TRBV6-2/TRBV6-3	-	TRBJ1-4	TGTGCCAGCAGTCGTAGTCAGGGGCGAGAAAAACTGTTTTTT	CASSRSQGREKLFF
-	TRBV5-5	-	TRBJ2-7	TGTGCCAGCAGCTTGAGAGGGGTCCACGAGCAGTACTTC	CASSLRGVHEQYF
TRBD1	TRBV30	few	TRBJ1-2	TGTGCCTATCTCGGGACAGGGGGCTATGGCTACACCTTC	CAYLGTGGYGYTF
TRBD2	TRBV7-9	-	TRBJ2-1	TGTGCCAGCATCCTAGCGGGAGGGAGCAATGAGCAGTTCTTC	CASILAGGSNEQFF
TRBD2	TRBV7-9	-	TRBJ2-5	TGTGCCAGCAGCTTGTTGGGAGGGGAGACCCAGTACTTC	CASSLLGGETQYF